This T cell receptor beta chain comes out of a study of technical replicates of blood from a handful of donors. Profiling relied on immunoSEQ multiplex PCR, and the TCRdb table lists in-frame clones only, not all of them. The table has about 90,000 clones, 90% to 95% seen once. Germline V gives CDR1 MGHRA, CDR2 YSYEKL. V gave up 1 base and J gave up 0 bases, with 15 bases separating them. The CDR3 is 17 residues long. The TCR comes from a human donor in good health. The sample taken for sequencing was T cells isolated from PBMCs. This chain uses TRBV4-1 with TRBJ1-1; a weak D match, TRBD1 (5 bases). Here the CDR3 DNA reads TGCGCCAGCAGCCAAGTGGGGGGAGGTTTCATGAACACTGAAGCTTTCTTT. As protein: CASSQVGGGFMNTEAFF.